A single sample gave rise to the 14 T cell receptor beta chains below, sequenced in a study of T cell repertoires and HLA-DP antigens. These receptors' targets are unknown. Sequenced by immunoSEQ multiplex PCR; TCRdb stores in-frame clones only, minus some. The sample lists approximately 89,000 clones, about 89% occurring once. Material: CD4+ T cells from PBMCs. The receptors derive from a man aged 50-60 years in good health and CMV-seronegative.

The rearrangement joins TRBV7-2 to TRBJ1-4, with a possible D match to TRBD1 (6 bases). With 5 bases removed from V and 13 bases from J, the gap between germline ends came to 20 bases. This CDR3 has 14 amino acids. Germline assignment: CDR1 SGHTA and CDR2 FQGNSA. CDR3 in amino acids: CASSPTGANWRLFF. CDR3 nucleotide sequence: TGTGCCAGCAGCCCGACGGGGGCTAATTGGCGACTGTTTTTT.

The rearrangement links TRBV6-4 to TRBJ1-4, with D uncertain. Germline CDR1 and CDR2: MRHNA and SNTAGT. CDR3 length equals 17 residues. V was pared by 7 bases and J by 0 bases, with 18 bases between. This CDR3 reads CASTPGRTSATNEKLFF. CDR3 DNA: TGTGCCAGCACCCCGGGGAGGACCTCTGCAACTAATGAAAAACTGTTTTTT.

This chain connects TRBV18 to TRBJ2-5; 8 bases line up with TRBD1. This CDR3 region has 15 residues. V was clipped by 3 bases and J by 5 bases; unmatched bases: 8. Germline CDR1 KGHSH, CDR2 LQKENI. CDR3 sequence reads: CASSPLQGAVETQYF. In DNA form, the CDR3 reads TGTGCCAGCTCACCGCTGCAGGGGGCTGTCGAGACCCAGTACTTC.

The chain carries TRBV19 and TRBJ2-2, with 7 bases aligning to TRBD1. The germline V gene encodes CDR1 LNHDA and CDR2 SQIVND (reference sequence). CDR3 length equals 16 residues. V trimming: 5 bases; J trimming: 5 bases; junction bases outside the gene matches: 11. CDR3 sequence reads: CASSSGQQIITGELFF. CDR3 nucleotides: TGTGCCAGTAGTTCGGGACAGCAGATCATTACCGGGGAGCTGTTTTTT.

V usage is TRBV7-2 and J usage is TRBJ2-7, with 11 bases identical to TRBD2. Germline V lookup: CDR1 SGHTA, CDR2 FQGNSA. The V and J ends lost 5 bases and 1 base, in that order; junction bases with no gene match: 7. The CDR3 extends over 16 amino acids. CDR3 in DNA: TGTGCCAGCAGCCCCCAGGGACTAGCGGTTTCCTACGAGCAGTACTTC. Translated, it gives CASSPQGLAVSYEQYF.

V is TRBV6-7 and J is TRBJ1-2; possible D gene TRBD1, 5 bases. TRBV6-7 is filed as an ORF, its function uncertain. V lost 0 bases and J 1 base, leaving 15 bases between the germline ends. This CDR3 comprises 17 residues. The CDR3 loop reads CASSYSRTGLFNYGYTF. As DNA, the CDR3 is TGTGCCAGCAGTTACTCACGAACAGGCCTCTTTAACTATGGCTACACCTTC.

The CDR3 region has the DNA TGTGCCAGTATGGACAGCTCGAGCTCTGGGGCCAACGTCCTGACTTTC. Encoded protein: CASMDSSSSGANVLTF. The chain combines TRBV28 with TRBJ2-6; D is perhaps TRBD1 (6 bases). The V end lost 9 bases, the J end lost 0 bases, and 15 bases lay between the germline ends. Germline V gene sequence: CDR1 MDHEN, CDR2 SYDVKM. This CDR3 region has 16 residues.

This CDR3 is CAAGALTDTQYF. In DNA form, the CDR3 reads TGTGCAGCGGGTGCACTCACAGATACGCAGTATTTT. V usage is TRBV28 and J usage is TRBJ2-3; tentative D call: TRBD2 (6 bases). Germline V gene sequence: CDR1 MDHEN, CDR2 SYDVKM. The CDR3 runs 12 residues.

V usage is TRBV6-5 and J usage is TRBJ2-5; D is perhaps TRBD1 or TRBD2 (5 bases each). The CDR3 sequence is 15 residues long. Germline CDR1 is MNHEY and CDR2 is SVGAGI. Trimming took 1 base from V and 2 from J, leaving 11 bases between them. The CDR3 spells CASSYFGGPQETQYF. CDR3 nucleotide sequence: TGTGCCAGCAGTTACTTTGGGGGTCCGCAAGAGACCCAGTACTTC.

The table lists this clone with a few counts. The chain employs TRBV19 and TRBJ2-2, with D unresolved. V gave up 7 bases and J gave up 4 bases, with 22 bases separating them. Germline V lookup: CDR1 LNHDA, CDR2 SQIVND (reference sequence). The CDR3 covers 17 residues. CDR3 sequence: CASIIPIPKLRTGELFF. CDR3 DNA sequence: TGTGCCAGTATAATCCCTATCCCTAAACTGCGCACCGGGGAGCTGTTTTTT.

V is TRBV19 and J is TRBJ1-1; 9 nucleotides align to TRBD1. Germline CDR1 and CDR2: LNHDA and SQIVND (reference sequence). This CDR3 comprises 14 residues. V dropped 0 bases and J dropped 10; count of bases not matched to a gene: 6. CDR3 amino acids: CASSIDQDRGLAFF. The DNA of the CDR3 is TGTGCCAGTAGTATAGATCAGGACAGGGGTTTAGCTTTCTTT.

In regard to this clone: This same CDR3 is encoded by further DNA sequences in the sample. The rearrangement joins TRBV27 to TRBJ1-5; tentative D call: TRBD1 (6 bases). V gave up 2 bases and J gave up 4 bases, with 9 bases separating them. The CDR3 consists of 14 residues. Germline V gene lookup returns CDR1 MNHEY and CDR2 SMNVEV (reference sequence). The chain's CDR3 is CASSLQGNNQPQHF. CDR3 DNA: TGTGCCAGCAGTTTACAGGGGAATAATCAGCCCCAGCATTTT.

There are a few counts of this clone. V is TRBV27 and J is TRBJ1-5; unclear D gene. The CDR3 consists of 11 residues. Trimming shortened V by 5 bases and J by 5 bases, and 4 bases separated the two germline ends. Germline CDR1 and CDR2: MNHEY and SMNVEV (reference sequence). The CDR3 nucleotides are TGTGCCAGCAGTAGGCATCAGCCCCAGCATTTT. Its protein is CASSRHQPQHF.

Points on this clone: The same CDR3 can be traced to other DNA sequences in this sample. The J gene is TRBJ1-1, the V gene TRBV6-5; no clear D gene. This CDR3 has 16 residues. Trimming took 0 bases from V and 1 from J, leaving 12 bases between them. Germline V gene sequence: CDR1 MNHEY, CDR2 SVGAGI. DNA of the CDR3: TGTGCCAGCAGTTACTCGGGCCACTCCTCGAACACTGAAGCTTTCTTT. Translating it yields CASSYSGHSSNTEAFF.